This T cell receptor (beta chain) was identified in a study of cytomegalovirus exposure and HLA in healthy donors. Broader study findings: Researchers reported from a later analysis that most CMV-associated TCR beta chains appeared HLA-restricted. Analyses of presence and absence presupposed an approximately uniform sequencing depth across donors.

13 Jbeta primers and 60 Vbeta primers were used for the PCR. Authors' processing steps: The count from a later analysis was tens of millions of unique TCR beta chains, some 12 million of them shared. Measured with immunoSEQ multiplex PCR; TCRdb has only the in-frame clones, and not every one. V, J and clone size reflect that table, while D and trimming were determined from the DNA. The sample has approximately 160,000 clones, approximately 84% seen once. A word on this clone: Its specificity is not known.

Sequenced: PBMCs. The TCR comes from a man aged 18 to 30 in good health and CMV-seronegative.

For the CDR3, the DNA is TGTGCCAGCAGTTACGGCGGGAGGGGTGATACGCAGTATTTT. The encoded protein is CASSYGGRGDTQYF. The gene calls are TRBV6-6 and TRBJ2-3, with 9 bases matching TRBD2. CDR3 size: 14 residues. Germline V CDR1 and CDR2: MNHNY, SVGAGI (reference sequence). J lost 6 bases, V lost 2 bases, and 3 bases had no gene match.